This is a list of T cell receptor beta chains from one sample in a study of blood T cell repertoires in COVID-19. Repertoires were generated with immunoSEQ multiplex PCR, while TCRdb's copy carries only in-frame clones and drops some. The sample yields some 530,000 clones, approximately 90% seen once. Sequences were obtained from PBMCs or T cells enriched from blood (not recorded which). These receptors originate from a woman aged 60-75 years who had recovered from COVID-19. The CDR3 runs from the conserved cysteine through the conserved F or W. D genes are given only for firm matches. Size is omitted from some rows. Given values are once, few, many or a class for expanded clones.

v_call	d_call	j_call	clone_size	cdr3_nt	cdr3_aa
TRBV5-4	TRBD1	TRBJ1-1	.	TGTGCCAGCAGCGAGGACAGGGGCGACACTGAAGCTTTCTTT	CASSEDRGDTEAFF
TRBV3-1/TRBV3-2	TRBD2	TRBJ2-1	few	TGTGCCAGCAGCCTCCATCGGGTAGCGGGGAAGTACAATGAGCAGTTCTTC	CASSLHRVAGKYNEQFF
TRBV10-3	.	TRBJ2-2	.	TGTGCCATCAGTGAGGAGGCCGGGGAGCTGTTTTTT	CAISEEAGELFF
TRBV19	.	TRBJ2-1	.	TGTGCCAGTAGTATGGGGCTAGCGTTCTACAATGAGCAGTTCTTC	CASSMGLAFYNEQFF
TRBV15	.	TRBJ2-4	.	TGTGCCACCAGCAGAGTAAGGACCGGAGGGGACATTCAGTACTTC	CATSRVRTGGDIQYF
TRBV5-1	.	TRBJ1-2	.	TGCGCCAGCAGCTTGGCTCCGTTTTCTTATGGCTACACCTTC	CASSLAPFSYGYTF
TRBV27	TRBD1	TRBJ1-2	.	TGTGCCAGCAGTTTATCTGGACAGGTCTATGGCTACACCTTC	CASSLSGQVYGYTF
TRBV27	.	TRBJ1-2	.	TGTGCCAGCAGTGGGCTTCGGAGGGATAACTATGGCTACACCTTC	CASSGLRRDNYGYTF
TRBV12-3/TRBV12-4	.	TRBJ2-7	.	TGTGCCAGCAGTTTTTCAGGGTTCGAGCAGTACTTC	CASSFSGFEQYF
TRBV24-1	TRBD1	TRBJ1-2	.	TGTGCCACCAGTGACGCCGGGACAGGGTACTATGGCTACACCTTC	CATSDAGTGYYGYTF
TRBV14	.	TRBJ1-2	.	TGTGCCAGCAGTCCAGGGATAAGTCCTAAAGGCTATGGCTACACCTTC	CASSPGISPKGYGYTF
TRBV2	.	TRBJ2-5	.	TGTGCCAGCTCCGAGGGGACCCAGTACTTC	CASSEGTQYF
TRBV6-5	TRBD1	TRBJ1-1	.	TGTGCCAGCAGTTACACAGACAGGGGAGAGACTGAAGCTTTCTTT	CASSYTDRGETEAFF
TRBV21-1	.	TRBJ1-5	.	TGTGCCAGCAGCTATGGGGGGGGACAGGGGGCCCAGCCCCAGCATTTT	CASSYGGGQGAQPQHF
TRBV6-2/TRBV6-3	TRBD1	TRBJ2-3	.	TGTGCCAGCAGTTTCAATACAGGGGGGATAGATACGCAGTATTTT	CASSFNTGGIDTQYF
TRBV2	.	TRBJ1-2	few	TGTGCCAGCAGTGAGACGGGACTTAACTATGGCTACACCTTC	CASSETGLNYGYTF
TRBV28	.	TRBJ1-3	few	TGTGCCAGCAGTTTATTCGGCAGGGACTCTGGAAACACCATATATTTT	CASSLFGRDSGNTIYF
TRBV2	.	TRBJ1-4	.	TGTGCCAGCAGCTTTCTGGGGGGAACAACTAATGAAAAACTGTTTTTT	CASSFLGGTTNEKLFF
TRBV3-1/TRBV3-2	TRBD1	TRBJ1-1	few	TGTGCCAGCAGCCTAAACAGGGGGAACACTGAAGCTTTCTTT	CASSLNRGNTEAFF
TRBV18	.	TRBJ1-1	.	TGTGCCAGCTCACCTACACGCACTGAAGCTTTCTTT	CASSPTRTEAFF
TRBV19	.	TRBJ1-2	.	TGTGCCAGTAGTATAGGACATCCCTATGGCTACACCTTC	CASSIGHPYGYTF
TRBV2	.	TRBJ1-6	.	TGTGCCAGCAGTGAAGCGGCAGGAGGCAATTCACCCCTCCACTTT	CASSEAAGGNSPLHF
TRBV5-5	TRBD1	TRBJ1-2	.	TGTGCCAGCAGCCTTAATGTCCGGGACAGGGGGGACTATGGCTACACCTTC	CASSLNVRDRGDYGYTF
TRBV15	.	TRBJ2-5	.	TGTGCCACCAGCGAGGGGACAAGAGAAGAGACCCAGTACTTC	CATSEGTREETQYF
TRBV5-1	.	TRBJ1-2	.	TGCGCCAGCAGCTTGGAGGAGCCGACTAACTATGGCTACACCTTC	CASSLEEPTNYGYTF
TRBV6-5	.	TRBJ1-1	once	TGTGCCAGCACCAAAACAGGGCTTGAAGCTTTCTTT	CASTKTGLEAFF
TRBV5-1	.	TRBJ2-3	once	TGCGCCAGCAGCTTGGTATCGGTCGCGGCAGATACGCAGTATTTT	CASSLVSVAADTQYF
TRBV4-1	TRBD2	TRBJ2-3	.	TGCGCCAGCAGCCAAATAGGTACTAGCGGGGGCAAATATACGCAGTATTTT	CASSQIGTSGGKYTQYF
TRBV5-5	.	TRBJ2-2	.	TGTGCCAGCAGCTTGGTGGGAGCGGCGTTCGCGAACACCGGGGAGCTGTTTTTT	CASSLVGAAFANTGELFF
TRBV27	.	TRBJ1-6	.	TGTGCCAGCAGTTTATTTCTCAGGGGAGGGATTAGTTCACCCCTCCACTTT	CASSLFLRGGISSPLHF
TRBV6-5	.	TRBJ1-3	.	TGTGCCAGCAGTTACTCCGGGGGAAACTCTGGAAACACCATATATTTT	CASSYSGGNSGNTIYF
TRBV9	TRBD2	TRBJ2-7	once	TGTGCCAGCAGCGAGTCGACTAGCGGGGTCCAGTACTTC	CASSESTSGVQYF
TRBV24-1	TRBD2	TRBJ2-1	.	TGTGCCACCAGTGATCCGAGCGGGGGCTCCCGCGACAAGCAGTTCTTC	CATSDPSGGSRDKQFF
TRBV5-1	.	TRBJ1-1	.	TGCGCCAGCAGCTTGGATAGGGGGACTGAAGCTTTCTTT	CASSLDRGTEAFF
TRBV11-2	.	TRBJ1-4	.	TGTGCCAGCAGCTGGCAGGGAAGTGAAAAACTGTTTTTT	CASSWQGSEKLFF
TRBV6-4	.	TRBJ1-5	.	TGTGCCAGCAGTGAACAGGCAGATCAGCCCCAGCATTTT	CASSEQADQPQHF
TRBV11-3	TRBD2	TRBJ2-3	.	TGTGCCTCCTCCGGGACTACCGATACGCAGTATTTT	CASSGTTDTQYF
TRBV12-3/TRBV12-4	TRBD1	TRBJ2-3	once	TGTGCCAGCAGAGCGACAGGGGCAGATACGCAGTATTTT	CASRATGADTQYF
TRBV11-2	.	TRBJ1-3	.	TGTGCCAGCAGCTTTTGGAGGGGATCCGCTAACTCTGGAAACACCATATATTTT	CASSFWRGSANSGNTIYF